Below, one TCR beta chain is given with its context. This entry belongs to a study of blood T cell repertoires in COVID-19. Per the original methods: Nucleated cell counts were estimated from reference gene primer amplification. Libraries were prepared by immunoSEQ multiplex PCR; TCRdb keeps only in-frame clonotypes and omits some of them. Clonal size and the V and J genes are those of that table, whereas D and trimming came from the DNA. The data contain about 370,000 clones, about 87% of them singletons. Germline V gene data show CDR1 as SGHVS and CDR2 as FNYEAQ. There are 15 residues in the CDR3. Trimming took 1 base from V and 5 from J; bases not matched to a gene: 7.

Input material: peripheral blood. The chain links TRBV7-6 to TRBJ2-7; the match to TRBD2 covers 8 bases. This TCR was recovered from a woman aged 30 to 39 with COVID-19, enrolled during active disease. The CDR3 loop reads CASSLEAGGGHEQYF. The DNA for the CDR3 is TGTGCCAGCAGCTTAGAGGCGGGAGGTGGACACGAGCAGTACTTC.